This TCR beta chain stems from a study of T cells in Graves' hyperthyroidism and ophthalmopathy. Overall study context: Peripheral blood draws took place at initial diagnosis, ahead of any treatment. Findings and caveats of the study: Appearing also in blood were most of the thyroid clonotypes expanded above 0.001.

Amplification yielded TCR beta CDR3 regions, with RNA transcripts as the source. Primed by the HTBI set, a first-round RT-PCR was run on the TCR CDR3. TCRdb used MiXCR to reprocess the multiplex PCR reads, holding one entry per CDR3 protein. The sample carries 250,000 to 300,000 distinct CDR3 sequences, 13% to 15% recorded once. As to this clonotype: The antigen remains unidentified.

Recently diagnosed hyperthyroidism of less than 2 months' duration affected patients aged 18 to 65. Uncontrolled infections, other autoimmune diseases, pregnancy or lactation led to exclusion of patients. The specimen was blood. The TCR comes from a woman between 40 and 55 years old with Graves' hyperthyroidism that later progressed to Graves' ophthalmopathy.

The CDR3 nucleotides read TGTGCCAGATACTTCCGGGACAGGGACTACGAGCAGTACTTC. As protein: CARYFRDRDYEQYF. V and J are TRBV19 and TRBJ2-7; 9 nucleotides align to TRBD1. Germline V CDR1 and CDR2: LNHDA, SQIVND (reference sequence). V was pared by 9 bases and J by 3 bases, with 9 bases of the junction left unmatched. The CDR3 is 14 amino acids.